These 21 T cell receptor beta chains were sequenced from one sample in a study of shared clonotypes between healthy human individuals. Generated by immunoSEQ multiplex PCR, the TCRdb table keeps only in-frame clones and is missing some. The table records about 1 million clones, roughly 80% of them present only once. Sequenced material: memory CD4+ T cells sorted from blood. The subset denotes: CD45RA-negative fraction. The receptors come from a man younger than 35 in good health.

This chain connects TRBV11-3 to TRBJ2-1; TRBD2 matches at 9 bases. This CDR3 spans 16 amino acids. CDR1 and CDR2 (germline): SGHNT, YENEEA. V was clipped by 6 bases and J by 4 bases; unmatched bases: 10. The CDR3 coding sequence is TGTGCCAGCAGTCACCGCGGACTAGCGACGTACAATGAGCAGTTCTTC. It translates to CASSHRGLATYNEQFF.

The rearrangement joins TRBV6-1 to TRBJ2-7, with 8 bases that match TRBD2. Germline CDR1 and CDR2: MNHNS and SASEGT. This CDR3 spans 12 amino acids. Unmatched junction bases numbered 1, after V lost 6 bases and J lost 3 bases. CDR3 coding DNA: TGTGCCAGCAGGGGACTAGTCTACGAGCAGTACTTC. The encoded protein is CASRGLVYEQYF.

Ten or more counts support this clone. The chain couples TRBV13 to TRBJ1-2; 8 bases fit TRBD1. CDR1 and CDR2 (germline): PRHDT, FYEKMQ (reference sequence). Unmatched junction bases numbered 11, after V lost 4 bases and J lost 4 bases. This CDR3 region has 16 residues. The CDR3 region has the DNA TGTGCCAGCAGCTCCGCCACAGGGACAGGAGGCTATGGCTACACCTTC. This sequence encodes CASSSATGTGGYGYTF. Full variable domain (rest looked up from reference TRBV13 and TRBJ1-2): AAGVIQSPRHLIKEKRETATLKCYPIPRHDTVYWYQQGPGQDPQFLISFYEKMQSDKGSIPDRFSAQQFSDYHSELNMSSLELGDSALYFCASSSATGTGGYGYTFGSGTRLTVV.

This clone was counted at least ten times. The sample carries other DNA sequences with the same CDR3. The genes are TRBV5-1 and TRBJ1-2, with 10 bases aligning to TRBD1. V was clipped by 6 bases and J by 3 bases; unmatched bases: 8. CDR3 length equals 15 residues. CDR1 is SGHRS, CDR2 YFSETQ, per germline. The CDR3 loop reads CASTLRTGGDYGYTF. CDR3 bases: TGCGCCAGCACCCTCAGGACAGGGGGGGACTATGGCTACACCTTC.

J is TRBJ2-7 and V is TRBV7-9; 7 nucleotides agree with TRBD2. The germline V gene encodes CDR1 SEHNR and CDR2 FQNEAQ (reference sequence). V dropped 4 bases and J dropped 2; count of bases not matched to a gene: 11. CDR3 length: 16 residues. DNA for the CDR3: TGTGCCAGCAGCTCACCGCGACTAGCTTTAACCTACGAGCAGTACTTC. This gives the protein CASSSPRLALTYEQYF.

The J gene is TRBJ2-1, the V gene TRBV19, with 8 bases matching TRBD2. This CDR3 spans 16 amino acids. J gave up 4 bases and V 0 bases, and 5 bases lay outside the gene matches. CDR1 and CDR2 from the germline V gene are LNHDA and SQIVND (reference sequence). Here the CDR3 reads CASSIDRGGLYNEQFF. CDR3 sequence (DNA): TGTGCCAGTAGTATAGACCGGGGGGGCCTTTACAATGAGCAGTTCTTC.

The chain employs TRBV2 and TRBJ2-3; TRBD2 aligns across 9 bases. The trim removed 7 bases at V and 2 bases at J, leaving 7 bases unmatched. Germline CDR1 reads SNHLY; CDR2 reads FYNNEI. There are 15 residues in the CDR3. The CDR3, as DNA: TGTGCCAGCACGGGAGCGGGGGGTAACACAGATACGCAGTATTTT. Encoded protein: CASTGAGGNTDTQYF.

A few counts support this clone. V usage is TRBV19 and J usage is TRBJ2-7; 8 nucleotides align to TRBD2. CDR1 is LNHDA, CDR2 SQIVND, per germline (reference sequence). V dropped 6 bases and J dropped 7; count of bases not matched to a gene: 11. The CDR3 consists of 14 residues. The CDR3 spells CASSQTGIAGEQYF. In DNA form, the CDR3 reads TGTGCCAGTAGCCAGACTGGGATAGCGGGGGAGCAGTACTTC.

The CDR3 nucleotides read TGTGCCAGCTCCAGAATACTAGCCCGTACCTACGAGCAGTACTTC. Its protein product is CASSRILARTYEQYF. The J gene is TRBJ2-7, the V gene TRBV6-5; possibly TRBD2 for D (6 bases). The CDR3 runs 15 residues. The V gene lost 8 bases and the J gene lost 2 bases, with 19 bases spanning the gap. From germline, CDR1 is MNHEY and CDR2 SVGAGI.

The chain links TRBV13 to TRBJ2-1; 10 bases fit TRBD2. V was pared by 6 bases and J by 5 bases, with 13 bases of the junction left unmatched. The germline V gene encodes CDR1 PRHDT and CDR2 FYEKMQ (reference sequence). The CDR3 extends over 17 amino acids. CDR3 sequence (DNA): TGTGCCAGCAGATATAGGGTCCTAGCGGGGGCCGACAATGAGCAGTTCTTC. Its protein product is CASRYRVLAGADNEQFF.

At least ten counts were recorded for this clone. A much larger clone is a single base away; this may be a read error. The chain couples TRBV4-3 to TRBJ1-1; D remains ambiguous. V gave up 4 bases and J gave up 1 base, with 4 bases separating them. CDR1 and CDR2 (germline): LGHNA, YSLEER. This CDR3 region has 12 residues. CDR3 region: CASSRGNTEAFF. The CDR3 DNA reads TGCGCCAGCAGCCGGGGGAACACTGAAGCTTTCTTT.

As concerns this clone: This CDR3 is also generated by other DNA sequences in the sample. This rearrangement joins TRBV28 to TRBJ2-3; no firm D call. V lost 3 bases and J 2 bases, leaving 9 bases between the germline ends. The CDR3 has 14 amino acids. Looked up from germline, CDR1 is MDHEN and CDR2 is SYDVKM. CDR3 sequence: CASSLGQHTDTQYF. The CDR3 coding sequence is TGTGCCAGCAGTTTGGGTCAGCACACAGATACGCAGTATTTT. Filled out from reference TRBV28 and TRBJ2-3, the complete variable domain reads DVKVTQSSRYLVKRTGEKVFLECVQDMDHENMFWYRQDPGLGLRLIYFSYDVKMKEKGDIPEGYSVSREKKERFSLILESASTNQTSMYLCASSLGQHTDTQYFGPGTRLTVL.

This rearrangement joins TRBV6-1 to TRBJ2-7; 7 nucleotides align to TRBD1. This CDR3 region has 14 residues. V was pared by 0 bases and J by 6 bases, with 5 bases of the junction left unmatched. Germline V lookup: CDR1 MNHNS, CDR2 SASEGT. The CDR3 is CASSEATGTVEQYF. The CDR3 region has the DNA TGTGCCAGCAGTGAAGCTACGGGGACAGTCGAGCAGTACTTC.

The chain uses TRBV28 and TRBJ1-2, with a possible D match to TRBD1 (5 bases). The germline V gene has CDR1 MDHEN and CDR2 SYDVKM. The CDR3 consists of 13 residues. V lost 3 bases and J lost 8, with 13 bases in between. The CDR3 protein is CASSLSRASGYTF. The CDR3 region has the DNA TGTGCCAGCAGTTTGAGCAGGGCGAGCGGCTACACCTTC.

This clone was detected only a few times. This rearrangement joins TRBV5-6 to TRBJ2-7, with D possibly TRBD1 on 6 matching bases. This CDR3 has 14 residues. Trimming stripped 2 bases from V and 2 bases from J, with 11 bases between. CDR1 is SGHDT and CDR2 is YYEEEE in the germline V gene. This CDR3 is CASSFSYRAYEQYF. DNA of the CDR3: TGTGCCAGCAGCTTCTCCTACAGGGCCTACGAGCAGTACTTC.

This clone was detected a few times. Other DNA variants within this sample encode the same CDR3. The chain employs TRBV18 and TRBJ1-5; TRBD1 is a possible D gene (5 bases). CDR1 KGHSH and CDR2 LQKENI come from the germline V gene. Trimming cost V 2 bases and J 0 bases, with 8 bases left between them. The CDR3 has 15 amino acids. This chain's CDR3 is CASSPGGSSNQPQHF. CDR3 DNA sequence: TGTGCCAGCTCACCAGGGGGAAGTAGCAATCAGCCCCAGCATTTT.

The chain employs TRBV5-4 and TRBJ1-1; possibly TRBD1 for D (5 bases). The CDR3 loop spans 16 amino acids. Germline V CDR1 and CDR2: SGHNT, YYREEE (reference sequence). The V end lost 2 bases, the J end lost 0 bases, and 14 bases lay between the germline ends. The CDR3 loop is CASSFCRVLLNTEAFF. The CDR3 DNA sequence: TGTGCCAGCAGCTTTTGCAGGGTTCTGTTGAACACTGAAGCTTTCTTT.

The chain carries TRBV5-4 and TRBJ1-5; a possible D gene is TRBD1 (6 bases). The CDR3 consists of 14 residues. CDR1 and CDR2 from the germline V gene are SGHNT and YYREEE (reference sequence). Trimming took 5 bases from V and 4 from J, leaving 13 bases between them. The CDR3 loop reads CASSVDRANQPQHF. CDR3 DNA sequence: TGTGCCAGCAGTGTGGACAGAGCTAATCAGCCCCAGCATTTT.

This clone was seen only once. The rearrangement links TRBV21-1 to TRBJ1-3. TRBV21-1 is classified as a pseudogene. The CDR3 consists of 17 residues. The CDR3 sequence: CASSPGTFLGVGNTIYF. CDR3 nucleotides: TGTGCCAGCAGTCCCGGGACTTTCCTGGGAGTGGGAAACACCATATATTTT.

The V and J genes are TRBV6-5 and TRBJ2-1, with 10 positions matching TRBD2. V gave up 2 bases and J gave up 9 bases; unmatched junction bases: 7. Germline-derived CDR1 and CDR2 are MNHEY and SVGAGI. The CDR3 is made up of 15 amino acids. In DNA form, the CDR3 reads TGTGCCAGCAGTTACCCTAGCGGGGGACGGGGTGAGCAGTTCTTC. Residues: CASSYPSGGRGEQFF.

J is TRBJ1-6 and V is TRBV25-1, with TRBD1 matching over 7 bases. The CDR3 sequence is 14 residues long. CDR1 and CDR2 (germline): MGHDK, SYGVNS. J gave up 9 bases and V 8 bases, and 10 bases lay outside the gene matches. The CDR3 coding sequence is TGTGCCAGCCGGGACAGTGGATGGGGTTCACCCCTCCACTTT. This translates into CASRDSGWGSPLHF.